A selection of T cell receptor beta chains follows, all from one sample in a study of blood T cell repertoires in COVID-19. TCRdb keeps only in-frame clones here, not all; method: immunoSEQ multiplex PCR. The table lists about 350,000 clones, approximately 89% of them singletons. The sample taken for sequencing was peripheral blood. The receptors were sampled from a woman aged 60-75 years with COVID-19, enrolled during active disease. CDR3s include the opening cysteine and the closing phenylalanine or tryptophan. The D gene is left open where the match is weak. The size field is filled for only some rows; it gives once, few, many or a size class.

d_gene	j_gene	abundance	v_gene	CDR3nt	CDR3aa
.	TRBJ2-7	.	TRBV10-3	TGTGCCATCAGGGATCAAGGGGTGGGGTCCTACGAGCAGTACTTC	CAIRDQGVGSYEQYF
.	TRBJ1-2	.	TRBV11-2	TGTGCCAGCAGCTCTGACGGACTCTATGGCTACACCTTC	CASSSDGLYGYTF
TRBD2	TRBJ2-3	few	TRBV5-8	TGTGCCAGCAGCTCTACGGGGGGTTCAGATACGCAGTATTTT	CASSSTGGSDTQYF
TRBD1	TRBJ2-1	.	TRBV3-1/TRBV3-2	TGTGCCAGCAGCCAAGAACAGGGGCCTCACAATGAGCAGTTCTTC	CASSQEQGPHNEQFF
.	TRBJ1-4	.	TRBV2	TGTGCCAGCAGTAGATCGAGGGATGCGGAGGAAAAACTGTTTTTT	CASSRSRDAEEKLFF
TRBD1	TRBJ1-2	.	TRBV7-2	TGTGCCAGCAGCGCCCGGGACAGGGGACCCTATGGCTACACCTTC	CASSARDRGPYGYTF
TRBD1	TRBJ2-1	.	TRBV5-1	TGCGCCAGCAGCCCTGGGACAGGGGAAAGGAGTGGTATGGGAAATGAGCAGTTCTTC	CASSPGTGERSGMGNEQFF
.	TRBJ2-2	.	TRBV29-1	TGCAGCGTTGAAACTGGGGGCGGCACCGGGGAGCTGTTTTTT	CSVETGGGTGELFF
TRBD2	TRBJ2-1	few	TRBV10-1	TGCGCCAGCAGTTCTTCCCTAGCGGGGTTCGATGAGCAGTTCTTC	CASSSSLAGFDEQFF
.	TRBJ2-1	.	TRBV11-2	TGTGCCAGCAGCTTAGATCCGGGATCCTACAATGAGCAGTTCTTC	CASSLDPGSYNEQFF
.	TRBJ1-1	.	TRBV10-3	TGTGCCATCAGTGAGTCGGCTGGGAGTGACACTGAAGCTTTCTTT	CAISESAGSDTEAFF
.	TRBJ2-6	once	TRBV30	TGTGCCTCGGATCCTAGAGTCTCTGGGGCCAACGTCCTGACTTTC	CASDPRVSGANVLTF
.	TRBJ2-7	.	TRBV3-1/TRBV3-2	TGTGCCAGCAGCCAAGTCGGGGAGCAGTACTTC	CASSQVGEQYF
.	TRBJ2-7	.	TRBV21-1	TGTGCCAGCAGCAATGTAACCCTGGGAGGTCTCTACGAGCAGTACTTC	CASSNVTLGGLYEQYF
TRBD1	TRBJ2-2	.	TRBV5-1	TGCGCCAGCAGCAGCTTGGGACAGGGGGCGCTCACCGGGGAGCTGTTTTTT	CASSSLGQGALTGELFF
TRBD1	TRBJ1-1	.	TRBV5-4	TGTGCCAGCAGCAACCGGGACAGGGGATTGATGAACACTGAAGCTTTCTTT	CASSNRDRGLMNTEAFF
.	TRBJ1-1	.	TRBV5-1	TGCGCCAGCGCCCAGGGGACCATGAACACTGAAGCTTTCTTT	CASAQGTMNTEAFF
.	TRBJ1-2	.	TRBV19	TGTGCCAGTAGTATAAAGGCAGGGAACTATGGCTACACCTTC	CASSIKAGNYGYTF
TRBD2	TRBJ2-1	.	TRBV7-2	TGTGCCAGCAGCCCCCCAGGAGTAGCGGGGGGCAATGAGCAGTTCTTC	CASSPPGVAGGNEQFF
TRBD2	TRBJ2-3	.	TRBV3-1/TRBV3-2	TGTGCCAGCAGCCAACGCCGTCTAGCGGGGGTCAGCACAGATACGCAGTATTTT	CASSQRRLAGVSTDTQYF
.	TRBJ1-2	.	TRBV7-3	TGTGCCAGCAGCTTAAGGACTCGACCCGGCTACACCTTC	CASSLRTRPGYTF
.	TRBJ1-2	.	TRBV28	TGTGCCAGCAGTAGGGGTTCTTATGGCTACACCTTC	CASSRGSYGYTF
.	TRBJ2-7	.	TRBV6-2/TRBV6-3	TGTGCCAGCAGTTACCCCCAGGGTGGTTACTACGAGCAGTACTTC	CASSYPQGGYYEQYF
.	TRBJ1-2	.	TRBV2	TGTGCCAGCCAGGGGAAGGGGATCTATGGCTACACCTTC	CASQGKGIYGYTF